Following are 25 T cell receptor beta chains from one sample sequenced in a study of cytomegalovirus exposure and HLA in healthy donors. Researchers ran the PCR with 60 Vbeta and 13 Jbeta primers. The data were produced by immunoSEQ multiplex PCR, yet TCRdb's version contains in-frame clones alone and is incomplete. The table lists around 150,000 clones, roughly 87% of them singletons. The sequencing sample was made of PBMCs. The receptor set was obtained from a man aged 25 to 40 in good health and CMV-seropositive.

The gene calls are TRBV27 and TRBJ2-6, with a weak D call TRBD1 (6 bases). The length of the CDR3 is 16 residues. The V gene's germline CDR1 is MNHEY and CDR2 SMNVEV (reference sequence). The ends were cut back, 5 bases at V and 1 base at J, with 12 bases in the middle. CDR3 region: CASSMGARSGANVLTF. Written as DNA, the CDR3 is TGTGCCAGCAGTATGGGGGCCCGGTCTGGGGCCAACGTCCTGACTTTC. Full variable domain (missing parts from reference TRBV27 and TRBJ2-6): EAQVTQNPRYLITVTGKKLTVTCSQNMNHEYMSWYRQDPGLGLRQIYYSMNVEVTDKGDVPEGYKVSRKEKRNFPLILESPSPNQTSLYFCASSMGARSGANVLTFGAGSRLTVL.

The rearrangement joins TRBV19 to TRBJ2-7; D is perhaps TRBD1 (5 bases). CDR1 is LNHDA, CDR2 SQIVND, per germline (reference sequence). The CDR3 consists of 13 residues. Trimming stripped 6 bases from V and 3 bases from J, with 12 bases between. Here the CDR3 reads CASSRQGDYEQYF. CDR3 bases: TGTGCCAGTAGCAGGCAGGGCGACTACGAGCAGTACTTC.

This clone was observed a few times. This chain joins TRBV5-1 and TRBJ2-1; D gene unclear. The CDR3 totals 13 residues. Germline CDR1 is SGHRS and CDR2 is YFSETQ. V dropped 4 bases and J dropped 13 bases, with 18 bases sitting between them. Here the CDR3 DNA reads TGCGCCAGCAGCCCTACGAGCTCCACCTTACAGTTCTTC. Encoded protein: CASSPTSSTLQFF.

The chain couples TRBV28 to TRBJ2-5, with 14 positions matching TRBD2. The V gene's germline CDR1 is MDHEN and CDR2 SYDVKM. J was trimmed by 10 bases and V by 4 bases; bases with no gene match: 11. The CDR3 has 16 residues. The DNA for the CDR3 is TGTGCCAGCAGTTCCCAAGGGACTAGCGGGAGTTTAGACCAGTACTTC. Amino acid sequence: CASSSQGTSGSLDQYF. The full variable domain, its missing parts supplied by reference TRBV28 and TRBJ2-5, is DVKVTQSSRYLVKRTGEKVFLECVQDMDHENMFWYRQDPGLGLRLIYFSYDVKMKEKGDIPEGYSVSREKKERFSLILESASTNQTSMYLCASSSQGTSGSLDQYFGPGTRLLVL.

This clone appeared once. This chain joins TRBV28 and TRBJ2-2; 9 positions agree with TRBD1. Germline V gives CDR1 MDHEN, CDR2 SYDVKM. Germline trimming cut 5 bases from V and 3 bases from J; bases unmatched to any gene: 7. This CDR3 comprises 16 residues. The CDR3 DNA is TGTGCCAGCAGTGGCAGGACAGGGGCGGACACCGGGGAGCTGTTTTTT. It yields the protein CASSGRTGADTGELFF.

The V gene is TRBV6-6, the J gene TRBJ1-6; D gene ambiguous. The CDR3 totals 15 residues. V gave up 3 bases and J gave up 7 bases, with 13 bases separating them. Per germline, CDR1 MNHNY and CDR2 SVGAGI (reference sequence). The CDR3 DNA is TGTGCCAGCAGTTATGGCCATGGAGCGAATTCACCCCTCCACTTT. It translates to CASSYGHGANSPLHF.

The chain combines TRBV9 with TRBJ1-2; D unresolved. There are 12 residues in the CDR3. V lost 0 bases to trimming and J lost 8 bases, with 8 bases between them. Germline CDR1 SGDLS, CDR2 YYNGEE. The CDR3 DNA reads TGTGCCAGCAGCGTAGTCGGGATGGGCTACACCTTC. This codes for CASSVVGMGYTF.

The chain employs TRBV5-4 and TRBJ2-2; tentatively, D is TRBD2 (7 bases). Germline CDR1 is SGHNT and CDR2 is YYREEE (reference sequence). The CDR3 contains 13 residues. Trimming took off 6 bases at V and 6 bases at J, with 12 bases between the two ends. CDR3 in amino acids: CASKLGGPGELFF. DNA for the CDR3: TGTGCCAGCAAACTGGGGGGGCCCGGGGAGCTGTTTTTT.

The CDR3 is CASSHLTSQGANEKLFF. CDR3 DNA: TGTGCCAGCAGCCATCTAACCTCACAGGGGGCTAATGAAAAACTGTTTTTT. The chain has TRBV5-6 and TRBJ1-4; 8 bases are shared with TRBD1. Germline V lookup: CDR1 SGHDT, CDR2 YYEEEE. The CDR3 is made up of 17 amino acids. Unmatched junction bases numbered 11, after V lost 4 bases and J lost 3 bases.

The sample holds a few counts of this clone. The rearrangement uses TRBV4-1 and TRBJ1-2, with D possibly being TRBD1 (5 bases). V gave up 2 bases and J gave up 3 bases, with 16 bases separating them. CDR1 is MGHRA, CDR2 YSYEKL, per germline. The CDR3 has 16 residues. The CDR3 region is CASSQLTAGMDYGYTF. In DNA, the CDR3 is TGCGCCAGCAGCCAATTGACAGCCGGAATGGACTATGGCTACACCTTC.

The chain recombines TRBV27 with TRBJ1-1; TRBD1 agrees at 8 bases. V lost 6 bases and J lost 4; bases outside the gene matches: 7. Germline V gene data show CDR1 as MNHEY and CDR2 as SMNVEV (reference sequence). The CDR3 runs 14 residues. CDR3 region: CASSMDRVGTEAFF. The CDR3 nucleotides are TGTGCCAGCAGCATGGACAGGGTGGGCACTGAAGCTTTCTTT.

The rearrangement links TRBV28 to TRBJ1-1; a possible D gene is TRBD1 (6 bases). The length of the CDR3 is 15 residues. Germline-derived CDR1 and CDR2 are MDHEN and SYDVKM. Trimming shortened V by 3 bases and J by 5 bases, and 16 bases separated the two germline ends. CDR3 amino acids: CASSLPGTLGTEAFF. CDR3 DNA: TGTGCCAGCAGTTTGCCCGGGACACTTGGGACTGAAGCTTTCTTT.

This chain joins TRBV19 and TRBJ2-2; weak D call: TRBD2 (6 bases). Trimming removed 3 bases at V and 4 bases at J, with 12 bases between. CDR1 is LNHDA and CDR2 is SQIVND in the germline V gene (reference sequence). The CDR3 sequence is 15 residues long. The CDR3 bases are TGTGCCAGTAGTATGAATGGCGGGATCACCGGGGAGCTGTTTTTT. Its translation: CASSMNGGITGELFF.

The gene calls are TRBV10-1 and TRBJ1-1; 8 nucleotides agree with TRBD1. After removal of 6 bases from V and 4 bases from J, the junction contained 10 bases not matched to a gene. The CDR3 is 15 residues long. Germline CDR1 reads WNHNN; CDR2 reads SYGVQD (reference sequence). The CDR3 nucleotides read TGCGCCAGCAGCGACGACAGGGGTGGTTTCACTGAAGCTTTCTTT. Its translation is CASSDDRGGFTEAFF.

The chain links TRBV7-2 to TRBJ2-7; D might be TRBD1 (6 bases). CDR3 length: 16 residues. Trimming took 4 bases from V and 3 from J, leaving 19 bases between them. In germline, CDR1 is SGHTA, CDR2 FQGNSA. The CDR3 is CASSSGQSGFGYEQYF. The CDR3 DNA reads as TGTGCCAGCAGCTCCGGACAGTCCGGGTTCGGCTACGAGCAGTACTTC.

The V and J genes are TRBV2 and TRBJ2-5; weak D call: TRBD2 (5 bases). V dropped 8 bases and J dropped 0 bases, with 19 bases sitting between them. Germline CDR1 SNHLY, CDR2 FYNNEI. This CDR3 region has 16 residues. As DNA, the CDR3 is TGTGCCAGCGCTAGTGAGAGACTACTTTACCAAGAGACCCAGTACTTC. Protein: CASASERLLYQETQYF.

The chain recombines TRBV12-5 with TRBJ2-1; tentatively, D is TRBD1 (5 bases). The V end was cut by 3 bases, the J end by 0 bases, with 9 bases between. The CDR3 length is 15 residues. Germline V gene lookup returns CDR1 LGHNT and CDR2 FRNRAP. The CDR3 coding sequence is TGTGCTAGTGGTTTAGACAGAAGCTCCTACAATGAGCAGTTCTTC. Amino acids: CASGLDRSSYNEQFF.

The chain is built from TRBV30 and TRBJ1-1; 7 nucleotides agree with TRBD1. This CDR3 spans 13 amino acids. Germline loops: CDR1 GTSNPN, CDR2 SVGIG (reference sequence). J lost 3 bases, V lost 2 bases, and 3 bases had no gene match. CDR3 amino acids: CAWSYQGDTEAFF. Here the CDR3 DNA reads TGTGCCTGGAGTTATCAGGGGGACACTGAAGCTTTCTTT.

The CDR3 bases are TGTGCCAGTACCGATGGACAGGGCAATCAGCCCCAGCATTTT. Residues: CASTDGQGNQPQHF. The rearrangement joins TRBV19 to TRBJ1-5; 7 positions match TRBD1. This CDR3 is 14 amino acids long. Germline lookup yields CDR1 LNHDA and CDR2 SQIVND (reference sequence). V shed 7 bases and J 2 bases; nucleotides not matched to a gene: 5.

DNA for the CDR3: TGTGCCAGCAGCGTAGAGGGGACTAGCGGGAGTAGCACAGATACGCAGTATTTT. This translates into CASSVEGTSGSSTDTQYF. The gene calls are TRBV9 and TRBJ2-3, with 14 bases aligning to TRBD2. With 0 bases clipped from V and 0 bases from J, the junction kept 3 bases outside the gene matches. The V gene's germline CDR1 is SGDLS and CDR2 YYNGEE. CDR3 length equals 18 residues.

The chain links TRBV13 to TRBJ2-1; 11 nucleotides align to TRBD1. Germline-derived CDR1 and CDR2 are PRHDT and FYEKMQ (reference sequence). This CDR3 region has 15 residues. Trimming cost V 5 bases and J 7 bases; bases outside gene matches: 7. CDR3 nucleotides: TGTGCCAGCAGCCCGCGGACAGGGGGCAAGAATGAGCAGTTCTTC. This gives the protein CASSPRTGGKNEQFF. Full variable domain (outside the CDR3, taken from reference TRBV13 and TRBJ2-1): AAGVIQSPRHLIKEKRETATLKCYPIPRHDTVYWYQQGPGQDPQFLISFYEKMQSDKGSIPDRFSAQQFSDYHSELNMSSLELGDSALYFCASSPRTGGKNEQFFGPGTRLTVL.

The CDR3 coding sequence is TGCGCCAGCAGCCAAGATCCCCAGGGGAAAGAGACCCAGTACTTC. This sequence encodes CASSQDPQGKETQYF. V gene TRBV4-3 combines with J gene TRBJ2-5; D possibly corresponds to TRBD1 (6 bases). Germline lookup yields CDR1 LGHNA and CDR2 YSLEER. V shed 0 bases and J shed 3 bases, with 11 bases lying between them. The CDR3 has 15 residues.

This chain links TRBV28 with TRBJ1-4; D ambiguous. Deletions cut 3 bases from V and 5 bases from J, with 16 bases between. Per the germline V gene, CDR1 is MDHEN and CDR2 is SYDVKM. The CDR3 is made up of 16 amino acids. The CDR3 region is CASSFELYRQNEKLFF. The CDR3 DNA follows: TGTGCCAGCAGTTTCGAACTATATCGGCAAAATGAAAAACTGTTTTTT.

Regarding this clone: An end of the junction does not agree with germline; a read error may underlie this. V usage is TRBV7-9 and J usage is TRBJ2-2; TRBD1 agrees at 9 bases. The CDR3 sequence is 17 residues long. Germline CDR1 and CDR2: SEHNR and FQNEAQ (reference sequence). CDR3 loop: CASSSLYGTGFTGEPFF. CDR3 DNA: TGTGCCAGCAGCTCACTCTACGGGACAGGGTTCACCGGGGAGCCGTTTTTT.

The rearrangement joins TRBV27 to TRBJ1-4; possibly TRBD1 for D (5 bases). V lost 9 bases and J 4 bases, leaving 6 bases between the germline ends. Germline CDR1 reads MNHEY; CDR2 reads SMNVEV (reference sequence). This CDR3 is 11 amino acids long. The CDR3 DNA is TGTGCCAGAGGGGTTAATGAAAAACTGTTTTTT. Translation: CARGVNEKLFF.